This TCR beta chain was obtained from a study of blood T cell repertoires in COVID-19. Clones were sequenced by immunoSEQ multiplex PCR, and TCRdb holds only the in-frame ones, with some missing. Among about 39,000 clones listed, approximately 80% were seen once. The sequence was collected from a human donor in a cohort sampled during active or convalescent COVID-19. The donor label of this sample is uncertain. The sample was peripheral blood.

CDR3 in DNA: TGTGCCACCAGTGACCCTAGCGGGCGGGACGAGCAGTACTTC. This translates into CATSDPSGRDEQYF. The chain is built from TRBV24-1 and TRBJ2-7; 8 nucleotides line up with TRBD2. The ends lost 4 bases at V and 5 bases at J; junction bases unmatched: 6. The germline V gene encodes CDR1 KGHDR and CDR2 SFDVKD. This CDR3 has 14 residues.